Each of the 8 T cell receptor beta chains below was sequenced from the same sample in a study of cytomegalovirus exposure and HLA in healthy donors. 60 Vbeta and 13 Jbeta primers were used in PCR. Repertoires were generated with immunoSEQ multiplex PCR, while TCRdb's copy carries only in-frame clones and drops some. The sample contains around 85,000 clones, 80% of which appear only once. The sequenced sample consisted of PBMCs. The receptors here all came from a woman in her fifties or sixties in good health and CMV-seropositive.

This chain links TRBV30 with TRBJ2-1, with 8 bases lining up with TRBD2. The CDR3 is 14 residues long. Germline V gene data show CDR1 as GTSNPN and CDR2 as SVGIG (reference sequence). Losses at the gene ends were 5 bases for V and 0 bases for J; bases not matched to a gene: 3. The CDR3 region is CAWAGTSSYNEQFF. CDR3 sequence (DNA): TGTGCCTGGGCCGGGACTAGCTCCTACAATGAGCAGTTCTTC. The full variable domain, in which reference TRBV30 and TRBJ2-1 provide the parts outside the CDR3, is SQTIHQWPATLVQPVGSPLSLECTVEGTSNPNLYWYRQAAGRGLQLLFYSVGIGQISSEVPQNLSASRPQDRQFILSSKKLLLSDSGFYLCAWAGTSSYNEQFFGPGTRLTVL.

The chain is built from TRBV7-6 and TRBJ2-2, with D tentatively TRBD2 (5 bases). Germline V gene sequence: CDR1 SGHVS, CDR2 FNYEAQ. Trimming shortened V by 0 bases and J by 3 bases, and 14 bases separated the two germline ends. The CDR3 covers 17 residues. CDR3 coding DNA: TGTGCCAGCAGCTTAGCGCTATGGGAGAGGGACACCGGGGAGCTGTTTTTT. Its translation: CASSLALWERDTGELFF.

This clone was detected only once. The V and J genes are TRBV25-1 and TRBJ1-4; possibly TRBD1 for D (5 bases). The germline V gene encodes CDR1 MGHDK and CDR2 SYGVNS. CDR3 size: 16 residues. Trimming removed 1 base at V and 4 bases at J, with 13 bases between. The CDR3 is CASSESQGWVNEKLFF. The CDR3, as DNA: TGTGCCAGCAGTGAATCCCAGGGTTGGGTTAATGAAAAACTGTTTTTT. The variable domain in full, completed from reference TRBV25-1 and TRBJ1-4, reads EADIYQTPRYLVIGTGKKITLECSQTMGHDKMYWYQQDPGMELHLIHYSYGVNSTEKGDLSSESTVSRIRTEHFPLTLESARPSHTSQYLCASSESQGWVNEKLFFGSGTQLSVL.

This sequence joins TRBV11-3 and TRBJ1-1, with a possible D match to TRBD1 (5 bases). The CDR3 runs 15 residues. V dropped 5 bases and J dropped 6 bases, with 19 bases sitting between them. Germline CDR1 and CDR2: SGHNT and YENEEA. The CDR3, as DNA: TGTGCCAGCAGCCACTACGGGGCGGGGGGGGCTGAAGCTTTCTTT. Residues: CASSHYGAGGAEAFF.

The CDR3 region is CASSAGTSGRWGEQYV. The CDR3 DNA is TGTGCCAGCAGTGCCGGGACTAGCGGGAGGTGGGGGGAGCAGTACGTC. The chain combines TRBV6-1 with TRBJ2-7, with 15 bases that match TRBD2. Looked up from germline, CDR1 is MNHNS and CDR2 is SASEGT. The CDR3 is 16 amino acids. The ends lost 4 bases at V and 7 bases at J; junction bases unmatched: 8.

This rearrangement joins TRBV13 to TRBJ2-3; D might be TRBD2 (6 bases). Germline-derived CDR1 and CDR2 are PRHDT and FYEKMQ (reference sequence). Trimming took 5 bases from V and 4 from J, leaving 19 bases between them. There are 16 residues in the CDR3. DNA for the CDR3: TGTGCCAGCAGCCATCCGGAGGGCCTAACTTCAGATACGCAGTATTTT. Its protein is CASSHPEGLTSDTQYF.

V and J are TRBV2 and TRBJ1-4; 7 positions match TRBD1. CDR1 and CDR2 from the germline V gene are SNHLY and FYNNEI. Unmatched junction bases numbered 8, after V lost 6 bases and J lost 4 bases. The CDR3 consists of 15 residues. The CDR3 DNA reads as TGTGCCAGCAGACTCCGGGACAGCTTTAATGAAAAACTGTTTTTT. This codes for CASRLRDSFNEKLFF.

The V and J genes are TRBV7-2 and TRBJ2-1; unclear D gene. The CDR3 consists of 12 residues. Germline CDR1 is SGHTA and CDR2 is FQGNSA. Trimming left V 6 bases short and J 8 bases short, with 11 bases between. Here the CDR3 reads CASSLLADEQFF. CDR3 coding DNA: TGTGCCAGCAGTCTCTTGGCGGATGAGCAGTTCTTC.